The 14 T cell receptor beta chains below all came from one sample that was sequenced in a study of blood T cell repertoires in COVID-19. Method: immunoSEQ multiplex PCR; TCRdb's copy keeps in-frame clones and lacks some. The sample records hundreds of thousands of clones, around 88% being singletons. Sample: peripheral blood. The origin of the receptors is a woman under 40 who had recovered from COVID-19.

The chain links TRBV13 to TRBJ2-2; D is uncertain. Germline-derived CDR1 and CDR2 are PRHDT and FYEKMQ (reference sequence). Between the trimmed V and J ends, which lost 5 bases and 4 bases, there was a span of 11 bases. The CDR3 totals 14 residues. The CDR3 DNA sequence: TGTGCCAGCAGCCTACCTTTGCTCACCGGGGAGCTGTTTTTT. Protein product: CASSLPLLTGELFF. The entire variable domain, with the rest obtained from reference TRBV13 and TRBJ2-2, is as follows: AAGVIQSPRHLIKEKRETATLKCYPIPRHDTVYWYQQGPGQDPQFLISFYEKMQSDKGSIPDRFSAQQFSDYHSELNMSSLELGDSALYFCASSLPLLTGELFFGEGSRLTVL.

Only one count was recorded for this clone. The rearrangement links TRBV13 to TRBJ1-5; no definite D call. CDR3 size: 16 residues. Trimming removed 0 bases from V and 5 bases from J, with 14 bases in between. CDR1 and CDR2 (germline): PRHDT, FYEKMQ (reference sequence). CDR3 sequence: CASSLGLRHPDQPQHF. The CDR3 region has the DNA TGTGCCAGCAGCTTAGGCCTAAGACACCCGGATCAGCCCCAGCATTTT.

The chain combines TRBV6-6 with TRBJ2-7; 7 nucleotides agree with TRBD1. This CDR3 contains 14 residues. The V segment lost 7 bases and the J segment 6 bases; nucleotides outside the gene matches: 12. The germline V gene has CDR1 MNHNY and CDR2 SVGAGI (reference sequence). The CDR3 loop is CASIEGQSLSEQYF. CDR3 bases: TGTGCCAGCATAGAGGGACAGTCACTAAGCGAGCAGTACTTC.

The chain recombines TRBV7-6 with TRBJ1-6; the match to TRBD1 covers 7 bases. Trimming at V came to 4 bases and at J to 7 bases, leaving 13 bases not matched to a gene. Germline CDR1 and CDR2: SGHVS and FNYEAQ. This CDR3 is 17 amino acids long. The CDR3 here is CASSSPPTGFSNSPLHF. CDR3 DNA: TGTGCCAGCAGCTCCCCCCCGACAGGGTTCAGCAATTCACCCCTCCACTTT.

The V gene is TRBV28, the J gene TRBJ1-1, with TRBD1 as a possible D gene (6 bases). CDR3 length equals 15 residues. CDR1 and CDR2 from the germline V gene are MDHEN and SYDVKM. Trimming took off 6 bases at V and 5 bases at J, with 19 bases between the two ends. The CDR3 DNA follows: TGTGCCAGCAGCCGCAACGAACAGGGTGGGACTGAAGCTTTCTTT. This encodes CASSRNEQGGTEAFF.

The genes are TRBV5-4 and TRBJ2-3; D is possibly TRBD2 (6 bases). The germline V gene encodes CDR1 SGHNT and CDR2 YYREEE (reference sequence). Trimming removed 4 bases at V and 5 bases at J, with 17 bases between. This CDR3 spans 15 amino acids. CDR3 amino acids: CASSRGPAGRDTQYF. The CDR3 DNA reads TGTGCCAGCAGCCGTGGGCCGGCGGGGAGAGATACGCAGTATTTT. The full variable domain, rest sourced from reference TRBV5-4 and TRBJ2-3, is ETGVTQSPTHLIKTRGQQVTLRCSSQSGHNTVSWYQQALGQGPQFIFQYYREEENGRGNFPPRFSGLQFPNYSSELNVNALELDDSALYLCASSRGPAGRDTQYFGPGTRLTVL.

The V gene is TRBV5-4, the J gene TRBJ2-7, with TRBD1 as a possible D gene (5 bases). The CDR3 loop spans 12 amino acids. V was cut by 2 bases and J by 7 bases, with 10 bases left in between. Germline loops: CDR1 SGHNT, CDR2 YYREEE (reference sequence). The CDR3 sequence is CASSLIGDEQYF. Written as DNA, the CDR3 is TGTGCCAGCAGCTTAATAGGGGATGAGCAGTACTTC. The complete variable domain, with remaining parts taken from reference TRBV5-4 and TRBJ2-7, reads ETGVTQSPTHLIKTRGQQVTLRCSSQSGHNTVSWYQQALGQGPQFIFQYYREEENGRGNFPPRFSGLQFPNYSSELNVNALELDDSALYLCASSLIGDEQYFGPGTRLTVT.

This sequence joins TRBV5-1 and TRBJ2-1, with 8 bases identical to TRBD2. This CDR3 contains 14 residues. J lost 7 bases, V lost 0 bases, and 3 bases had no gene match. The germline CDR1 and CDR2 sequences are SGHRS and YFSETQ. The CDR3: CASSLAGGTNEQFF. CDR3 in DNA: TGCGCCAGCAGCTTGGCGGGAGGGACTAATGAGCAGTTCTTC.

The chain links TRBV3-1 (or the pseudogene TRBV3-2) to TRBJ1-6; D call uncertain. The CDR3 is 13 amino acids. The V and J ends lost 1 base and 5 bases respectively, with 3 bases between them. Germline V gene lookup returns CDR1 LGHDT and CDR2 YNNKEL (reference sequence). This chain's CDR3 is CASSQGDNSPLHF. The CDR3 DNA reads as TGTGCCAGCAGCCAAGGAGATAATTCACCCCTCCACTTT.

J is TRBJ2-7 and V is TRBV11-2, with D possibly being TRBD2 (5 bases). From germline, CDR1 is SGHAT and CDR2 FQNNGV. The CDR3 length is 14 residues. The V and J ends lost 7 bases and 6 bases respectively, with 19 bases between them. The CDR3 DNA sequence: TGTGCCAGCACCCCCCTCGAGGGCGGGTCCGAGCAGTACTTC. Translated, it gives CASTPLEGGSEQYF.

J is TRBJ2-3 and V is TRBV7-2, with 13 bases that match TRBD2. Germline V gene lookup returns CDR1 SGHTA and CDR2 FQGNSA. This CDR3 contains 16 residues. J gave up 5 bases and V 6 bases, and 8 bases lay outside the gene matches. The CDR3 loop reads CASSLTSGGALDTQYF. Here the CDR3 DNA reads TGTGCCAGCAGTCTAACTAGCGGGGGGGCCTTAGATACGCAGTATTTT.

The chain's CDR3 is CASRTGGAEQYF. The DNA for the CDR3 is TGTGCCAGCAGAACTGGGGGGGCCGAGCAGTACTTC. The chain joins TRBV11-2 to TRBJ2-7; tentative D call: TRBD2 (7 bases). V was trimmed by 6 bases and J by 6 bases, leaving 12 bases between them. The CDR3 consists of 12 residues. Germline V gene sequence: CDR1 SGHAT, CDR2 FQNNGV.

This sequence joins TRBV11-2 and TRBJ1-2; 7 bases are a match to TRBD1. The CDR3 sequence is 15 residues long. Germline trimming cut 4 bases from V and 4 bases from J; bases unmatched to any gene: 9. Germline-derived CDR1 and CDR2 are SGHAT and FQNNGV. CDR3 DNA: TGTGCCAGCAGCTACGATACAGGGGCTCTCTATGGCTACACCTTC. This translates into CASSYDTGALYGYTF.

This chain connects TRBV30 to TRBJ1-1; D is undetermined. CDR3 length equals 12 residues. The V end was cut by 1 base, the J end by 6 bases, with 9 bases between. In germline, CDR1 is GTSNPN, CDR2 SVGIG (reference sequence). The DNA of the CDR3 is TGTGCCTGGAGTGCGGTCCCGGCTGAAGCTTTCTTT. Translation gives CAWSAVPAEAFF.